Presented here are 25 T cell receptor beta chains from one specimen sequenced in a study of T cells in Graves' hyperthyroidism and ophthalmopathy. RNA transcripts provided the source from which TCR beta CDR3 regions were amplified. Initially, a first-round RT-PCR of the TCR CDR3 employed the HTBI primer set. TCRdb reprocessed the multiplex PCR reads with MiXCR, giving one entry per CDR3 protein. The sample shows 75,000 to 100,000 distinct CDR3 sequences, 51% of them seen only once. Sequenced input: blood. The receptor set was obtained from a woman in her 40s with Graves' hyperthyroidism.

The V and J genes are TRBV29-1 and TRBJ1-1; perhaps TRBD1 as D (5 bases). Trimming pared 5 bases from V and 11 bases from J, leaving 15 bases between. This CDR3 is 11 amino acids long. Germline V lookup: CDR1 SQVTM, CDR2 ANQGSEA. DNA of the CDR3: TGCAGCGTTCCCCGGGGGGGGGGGGCTTTCTTT. Its translation is CSVPRGGGAFF.

This clonotype was observed once. The chain's CDR3 is CAGTGKRETQYF. CDR3 nucleotides: TGTGCCGGGACAGGAAAACGTGAGACCCAGTACTTC. The chain carries TRBV25-1 and TRBJ2-5; 8 bases line up with TRBD1. Losses at the gene ends were 11 bases for V and 5 bases for J; bases not matched to a gene: 7. From germline, CDR1 is MGHDK and CDR2 SYGVNS. The CDR3 contains 12 residues.

This clonotype appeared many times. V gene TRBV20-1 combines with J gene TRBJ1-2; a weak D match, TRBD1 (5 bases). The CDR3 contains 13 residues. Trimming took 8 bases from V and 2 from J, leaving 15 bases between them. The germline CDR1 and CDR2 sequences are DFQATT and SNEGSKA (reference sequence). This CDR3 reads CSCGTSSNYGYTF. In nucleotides, the CDR3 is TGCAGTTGCGGGACCTCCAGCAACTATGGCTACACCTTC.

V usage is TRBV29-1 and J usage is TRBJ2-5, with D perhaps given as TRBD1 or TRBD2 (6 bases each). CDR3 length equals 13 residues. The V gene's germline CDR1 is SQVTM and CDR2 ANQGSEA. V was trimmed by 3 bases and J by 9 bases, leaving 17 bases between them. The CDR3: CSVEAGSGAAQYF. In DNA form, the CDR3 reads TGCAGCGTTGAGGCGGGGTCGGGGGCCGCCCAGTACTTC.

The chain recombines TRBV5-1 with TRBJ1-1; 7 bases agree with TRBD1. Unmatched junction bases numbered 10, after V lost 0 bases and J lost 8 bases. Germline V lookup: CDR1 SGHRS, CDR2 YFSETQ. This CDR3 is built from 15 residues. In nucleotides, the CDR3 is TGCGCCAGCAGCTTGGCCTACAGGGGTCTTCTCGAAGCTTTCTTT. Translated: CASSLAYRGLLEAFF.

This clonotype was recorded many times. The rearrangement links TRBV7-2 to TRBJ2-2, with TRBD2 as a possible D gene (6 bases). Trimming took 1 base from V and 6 from J, leaving 15 bases between them. The CDR3 sequence is 16 residues long. The germline gives CDR1 SGHTA, CDR2 FQGNSA. CDR3 in amino acids: CASSLEAGSRAGELFF. In nucleotides, the CDR3 is TGTGCCAGCAGCTTAGAGGCGGGGAGTAGAGCCGGGGAGCTGTTTTTT.

This clonotype was counted a few times. DNA for the CDR3: TGTGCCAGCAGGGAGGGACAGGGCAATCAGCCCCAGCATTTT. Its protein is CASREGQGNQPQHF. The chain uses TRBV2 and TRBJ1-5, with 8 bases matching TRBD1. Trimming removed 6 bases from V and 2 bases from J; junction bases left unmatched: 3. The CDR3 has 14 residues. CDR1 is SNHLY, CDR2 FYNNEI, per germline. The variable domain in full, with the rest retrieved from reference TRBV2 and TRBJ1-5, is EPEVTQTPSHQVTQMGQEVILRCVPISNHLYFYWYRQILGQKVEFLVSFYNNEISEKSEIFDDQFSVERPDGSNFTLKIRSTKLEDSAMYFCASREGQGNQPQHFGDGTRLSIL.

The CDR3 reads CASSANVGGYTF. The DNA of the CDR3 is TGTGCCAGCAGCGCGAACGTGGGGGGCTACACCTTC. The gene calls are TRBV9 and TRBJ1-2, with D unresolved. The length of the CDR3 is 12 residues. Germline V lookup: CDR1 SGDLS, CDR2 YYNGEE. Trimming left V 3 bases short and J 8 bases short, with 11 bases between.

Details on this clonotype: Its ends do not fully match the called genes, so a read error is possible. This rearrangement joins TRBV7-8 to TRBJ1-3; TRBD1 might be the D (5 bases). The V gene's germline CDR1 is SGHVS and CDR2 FQNEAQ. This CDR3 region has 17 residues. The chain's CDR3 is CASSQDRGSLSGNTIYF. The CDR3 nucleotides are TGCGCCAGCAGCCAAGACCGGGGCAGCCTCTCTGGAAACACCATATATTTT.

This clonotype was detected once. This may come from a read error, since a much larger clone is one base off. The chain employs TRBV30 and TRBJ1-1; no clear D gene. V lost 0 bases to trimming and J lost 1 base, with 6 bases between them. The CDR3 covers 13 residues. Germline V gene data show CDR1 as GTSNPN and CDR2 as SVGIG (reference sequence). This CDR3 is CAWSVRANTEAFF. The CDR3 nucleotides read TGTGCCTGGAGTGTACGGGCGAACACTGAAGCTTTCTTT. Full variable domain (rest looked up from reference TRBV30 and TRBJ1-1): SQTIHQWPATLVQPVGSPLSLECTVEGTSNPNLYWYRQAAGRGLQLLFYSVGIGQISSEVPQNLSASRPQDRQFILSSKKLLLSDSGFYLCAWSVRANTEAFFGQGTRLTVV.

The gene calls are TRBV19 and TRBJ1-5; TRBD1 matches at 12 bases. The CDR3 runs 17 residues. The V segment lost 6 bases and the J segment 2 bases; nucleotides outside the gene matches: 8. Germline CDR1 is LNHDA and CDR2 is SQIVND (reference sequence). CDR3 protein: CASRPGQGAEGNQPQHF. The CDR3 DNA reads as TGTGCCAGTAGGCCGGGACAGGGGGCTGAAGGCAATCAGCCCCAGCATTTT.

This sequence joins TRBV7-3 and TRBJ2-5; TRBD2 matches at 8 bases. The junction had 5 bases not matched to a gene; V was cut back by 4 bases and J by 4 bases. Germline CDR1 is SGHTA and CDR2 is FQGTGA. The CDR3 spans 14 residues. DNA of the CDR3: TGTGCCAGCAGCTCGGCCGGGGGGGCAGAGACCCAGTACTTC. It is translated as CASSSAGGAETQYF.

V and J are TRBV5-2 and TRBJ1-6; the table's D call, TRBD1, was not checked against the DNA. TRBV5-2 is described as a pseudogene. The CDR3 is 14 residues long. CDR3 protein: CASKGTAKNSPLHF. CDR3 DNA: TGTGCCAGCAAGGGGACAGCGAAAAATTCACCCCTCCACTTT.

This clonotype has a single count. The missing conserved phenylalanine or tryptophan at the end of this CDR3 makes a read error likely. Because the CDR3's place on the DNA is in doubt, the DNA is left out and the CDR3 is given as listed by TCRdb. The gene calls are TRBV9 and TRBJ2-2. Germline CDR1 SGDLS, CDR2 YYNGEE. Inclusive of both ends, the CDR3 amounts to 8 amino acids. The CDR3 protein is CASSVAAG.

The chain combines TRBV2 with TRBJ1-4; TRBD1 agrees at 9 bases. Looked up from germline, CDR1 is SNHLY and CDR2 is FYNNEI. The CDR3 is made up of 16 amino acids. V trimming: 4 bases; J trimming: 16 bases; junction bases outside the gene matches: 19. The DNA for the CDR3 is TGTGCCAGCAGTGGCCTCCGGGACAGGGCTAATGAAGAACCGTTTTTT. Protein: CASSGLRDRANEEPFF.

In DNA, the CDR3 is TGTGCCAGCCGTGCGGGGGAATGGGCTGGAAACACCATATATTTT. Its translation: CASRAGEWAGNTIYF. The V and J genes are TRBV2 and TRBJ1-3, with D maybe TRBD1 (5 bases). Looked up from germline, CDR1 is SNHLY and CDR2 is FYNNEI. V lost 8 bases and J 2 bases, leaving 16 bases between the germline ends. This CDR3 is 15 amino acids long.

The chain couples TRBV2 to TRBJ2-5, with 8 bases fitting TRBD2. V dropped 5 bases and J dropped 3; count of bases not matched to a gene: 14. The CDR3 contains 17 residues. Germline V gene data show CDR1 as SNHLY and CDR2 as FYNNEI. DNA of the CDR3: TGTGCCAGCAGTTGGACAGTCAGCGGGAGCCCCGAAGAGACCCAGTACTTC. Translating it yields CASSWTVSGSPEETQYF.

This clonotype was observed many times. The V call is TRBV10-3, the J call TRBJ2-7; a weak D match, TRBD2 (6 bases). The germline gives CDR1 ENHRY, CDR2 SYGVKD. Trimming stripped 6 bases from V and 4 bases from J, with 13 bases between. CDR3 length equals 13 residues. CDR3 residues: CAIRNSGKYEQYF. In nucleotides, the CDR3 is TGTGCCATCAGGAATAGCGGAAAATACGAGCAGTACTTC.

This clonotype was seen only once. This chain connects TRBV2 to TRBJ1-1, with D possibly being TRBD1 (5 bases). V lost 6 bases, J lost 4 bases, and 18 bases lay in between. Germline V gene data show CDR1 as SNHLY and CDR2 as FYNNEI. The length of the CDR3 is 15 residues. The CDR3 nucleotides are TGTGCCAGCAGCACCCGGCAGGGAGGAATCACTGAAGCTTTCTTT. Residues: CASSTRQGGITEAFF.

This clonotype has only one observation. The chain is built from TRBV19 and TRBJ1-2, with 9 bases fitting TRBD1. The CDR3 has 16 residues. Trimming took 8 bases from V and 4 from J; bases not matched to a gene: 14. Germline lookup yields CDR1 LNHDA and CDR2 SQIVND (reference sequence). CDR3 in amino acids: CASSGTGTGTIYGYTF. In DNA, the CDR3 is TGTGCCAGTTCCGGCACCGGGACAGGGACCATCTATGGCTACACCTTC.

The chain carries TRBV10-3 and TRBJ1-2; no firm D call. V shed 0 bases and J shed 12 bases, with 17 bases lying between them. Germline values: CDR1 ENHRY, CDR2 SYGVKD. The CDR3 contains 14 residues. The CDR3 coding sequence is TGTGCCATCAGTGAGTCGGGCCACGATTCTGGAAACACCTTC. Translating gives CAISESGHDSGNTF.

The chain combines TRBV12-3 or TRBV12-4 with TRBJ1-4, with 10 bases aligning to TRBD1. The CDR3 has 13 residues. With V trimmed by 5 bases and J by 12 bases, 6 bases remained unmatched. Written as DNA, the CDR3 is TGTGCCAGCAGTACATTGGGGACAGGGGAACTGTTTTTT. This encodes CASSTLGTGELFF.

Only a few counts were recorded for this clonotype. The rearrangement uses TRBV9 and TRBJ1-6; D is possibly TRBD1 (6 bases). In germline, CDR1 is SGDLS, CDR2 YYNGEE. With 3 bases removed from V and 2 bases from J, the gap between germline ends came to 15 bases. The CDR3 loop spans 17 amino acids. In DNA, the CDR3 is TGTGCCAGCAGCGCGGGAGAGGGGGACGCCTATAATTCACCCCTCCACTTT. Its protein is CASSAGEGDAYNSPLHF.

Of note for this clonotype: A clone one base away is much larger, so this may be a read error. Lacking the conserved final phenylalanine or tryptophan, this CDR3 likely reflects a read error. The chain couples TRBV7-6 to TRBJ2-3, with TRBD1 matching over 9 bases. V shed 0 bases and J 3 bases; nucleotides not matched to a gene: 4. Germline loops: CDR1 SGHVS, CDR2 FNYEAQ. CDR3 length: 16 amino acids. This CDR3 reads CASSLATGQGTDTQYS. Written as DNA, the CDR3 is TGTGCCAGCAGCTTAGCTACCGGACAGGGGACAGATACGCAGTATTCT.

In this sample, this clonotype turned up many times. The chain has TRBV20-1 and TRBJ1-5; maybe TRBD1 (5 bases). Germline values: CDR1 DFQATT, CDR2 SNEGSKA (reference sequence). The V end was cut by 3 bases, the J end by 9 bases, with 15 bases between. There are 13 residues in the CDR3. The CDR3 spells CSASLSGGGPQHF. The CDR3 coding sequence is TGCAGTGCTAGCCTTAGTGGGGGTGGGCCCCAGCATTTT.